This record concerns one T cell receptor beta chain sequence. The antigen this receptor binds is unknown. At one boundary the junction diverges from the germline segment, which might be a read error. The sample originates from a study of T cells of healthy individuals (dated by TCRdb to 2016 to 2019). The library relied on 5' RACE. Sequenced using an Illumina MiSeq. TCRdb's own reprocessing of the public reads used fastp at Q25 and MiXCR and kept productive beta chains. Rows with a matching CDR3 protein are joined into one entry that keeps the most common DNA and genes. This sample has around 90,000 distinct CDR3 sequences in its table, and approximately 4.8% of those were observed once. The ten top clones hold 6.5% to 8% of the sample. CDR1 and CDR2, looked up from the germline V gene, are LGHNA and YNFKEQ. The cysteine opens and the phenylalanine closes a CDR3 of 13 amino acids. Only CDR3 DNA is held: 39 bases, read in frame from base 1.

The clonotype originates from a female donor in good health. In this chain, TRBV4-2 is recombined with TRBJ2-7, and TRBD2 matches 7 of the central bases. CDR3 loop: CASSREAGYEQNF. The DNA sequence reads TGTGCCAGCAGCCGAGAAGCGGGATACGAGCAGAACTTC.